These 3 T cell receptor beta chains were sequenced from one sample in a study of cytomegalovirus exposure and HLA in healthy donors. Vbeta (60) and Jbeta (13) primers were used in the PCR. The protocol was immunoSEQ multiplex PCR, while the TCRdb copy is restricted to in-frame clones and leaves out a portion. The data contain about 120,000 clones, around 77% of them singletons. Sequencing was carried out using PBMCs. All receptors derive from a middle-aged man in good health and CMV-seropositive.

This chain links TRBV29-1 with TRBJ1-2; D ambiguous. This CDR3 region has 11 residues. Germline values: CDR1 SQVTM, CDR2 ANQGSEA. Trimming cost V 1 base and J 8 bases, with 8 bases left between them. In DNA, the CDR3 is TGCAGCGTTGAAGCAATAAGCGGCTACACCTTC. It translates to CSVEAISGYTF.

The CDR3 reads CASSMETQYF. For the CDR3, the DNA is TGTGCCAGCTCCATGGAGACCCAGTACTTC. The chain is built from TRBV2 and TRBJ2-5; D call uncertain. This CDR3 is 10 amino acids long. Per the germline V gene, CDR1 is SNHLY and CDR2 is FYNNEI. Trimming took 8 bases from V and 5 from J, leaving 6 bases between them.

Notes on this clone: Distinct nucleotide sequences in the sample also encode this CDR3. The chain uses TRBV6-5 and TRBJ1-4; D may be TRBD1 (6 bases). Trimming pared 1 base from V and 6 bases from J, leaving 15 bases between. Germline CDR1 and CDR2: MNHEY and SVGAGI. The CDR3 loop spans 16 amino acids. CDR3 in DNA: TGTGCCAGCAGTTACTTCACAGGGAAGTCGGATGAAAAACTGTTTTTT. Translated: CASSYFTGKSDEKLFF.